Below, 23 T cell receptor beta chains from the same sample are listed, as sequenced in a study of cytomegalovirus exposure and HLA in healthy donors. A multiplex PCR was run with 60 Vbeta primers and 13 Jbeta primers. The method was immunoSEQ multiplex PCR; TCRdb's version includes in-frame clones alone and lacks a portion of them. The table records 100,000 to 150,000 clones, around 86% of them present only once. Sequencing was done on a sample of PBMCs. Receptors originate from a man younger than 45 in good health and CMV-seronegative.

This chain connects TRBV19 to TRBJ2-2; TRBD2 aligns across 10 bases. The CDR3 extends over 16 amino acids. Germline loops: CDR1 LNHDA, CDR2 SQIVND (reference sequence). After removal of 5 bases from V and 2 bases from J, the junction contained 5 bases not matched to a gene. Here the CDR3 reads CASSWLAGANTGELFF. In DNA form, the CDR3 reads TGTGCCAGTAGTTGGCTAGCGGGGGCTAACACCGGGGAGCTGTTTTTT.

The V call is TRBV2, the J call TRBJ1-6, with TRBD1 as a possible D gene (5 bases). The ends were cut back, 2 bases at V and 5 bases at J, with 10 bases in the middle. Germline V gives CDR1 SNHLY, CDR2 FYNNEI. This CDR3 comprises 15 residues. The CDR3 loop is CASSEQGNNNSPLHF. The CDR3 region has the DNA TGTGCCAGCAGTGAACAGGGCAACAATAATTCACCCCTCCACTTT.

V usage is TRBV6-6 and J usage is TRBJ1-5; D unclear. This CDR3 comprises 16 residues. The germline V and J ends were trimmed by 6 bases and 2 bases, with 17 bases remaining between them. Germline V CDR1 and CDR2: MNHNY, SVGAGI (reference sequence). The CDR3 region has the DNA TGTGCCAGCAGGGTCGAGGGCGATCGCGGCAATCAGCCCCAGCATTTT. Translating gives CASRVEGDRGNQPQHF.

This clone was counted a single time. The chain has TRBV5-4 and TRBJ1-2; weak D call: TRBD1 (6 bases). This CDR3 has 14 residues. Germline V CDR1 and CDR2: SGHNT, YYREEE (reference sequence). The V and J ends lost 2 bases and 4 bases respectively, with 12 bases between them. As DNA, the CDR3 is TGTGCCAGCAGCTTACAACAGGGCCTCTATGGCTACACCTTC. Translated, it gives CASSLQQGLYGYTF.

The CDR3 DNA reads as TGTGCCAGCAGCCCCGTAGACTCTGGTTCACCCCTCCACTTT. Translated, it gives CASSPVDSGSPLHF. The rearrangement links TRBV5-4 to TRBJ1-6; D unresolved. The V end lost 4 bases, the J end lost 9 bases, and 14 bases lay between the germline ends. This CDR3 has 14 residues. The germline gives CDR1 SGHNT, CDR2 YYREEE (reference sequence).

Regarding this clone: In the same sample, other DNA sequences code for this CDR3. The J gene is TRBJ2-1, the V gene TRBV11-3; TRBD1 agrees at 7 bases. The junction had 2 bases not matched to a gene; V was cut back by 1 base and J by 2 bases. The germline gives CDR1 SGHNT, CDR2 YENEEA. This CDR3 region has 15 residues. The CDR3 spells CASSLGQGTYNEQFF. For the CDR3, the DNA is TGTGCCAGCAGCTTAGGACAGGGAACCTACAATGAGCAGTTCTTC.

This clone occurred once. The J gene is TRBJ1-5, the V gene TRBV28; D not certain. The germline gives CDR1 MDHEN, CDR2 SYDVKM. The CDR3 totals 14 residues. V lost 7 bases and J lost 0, with 10 bases in between. The CDR3 region has the DNA TGTGCCAGCATCAAGACTGCTAGCAATCAGCCCCAGCATTTT. Translated: CASIKTASNQPQHF.

This clone appeared a single time. This chain connects TRBV5-1 to TRBJ2-5; TRBD2 is a possible D gene (6 bases). V was trimmed by 1 base and J by 4 bases, leaving 17 bases between them. The CDR3 runs to 16 residues. In germline, CDR1 is SGHRS, CDR2 YFSETQ. Here the CDR3 DNA reads TGCGCCAGCAGCTTGAGCGGGTCCACAGGAGTAGAGACCCAGTACTTC. As protein: CASSLSGSTGVETQYF.

This clone was seen only a few times. The chain is built from TRBV18 and TRBJ1-5; D remains ambiguous. This CDR3 has 13 residues. The V and J ends lost 5 bases and 5 bases respectively, with 10 bases between them. Germline CDR1 KGHSH, CDR2 LQKENI. CDR3 sequence reads: CASSEAVDQPQHF. The CDR3 DNA is TGTGCCAGCTCAGAGGCAGTAGATCAGCCCCAGCATTTT.

V usage is TRBV7-2 and J usage is TRBJ2-7; D might be TRBD2 (6 bases). From germline, CDR1 is SGHTA and CDR2 FQGNSA. Between the trimmed V and J ends, which lost 1 base and 2 bases, there was a span of 12 bases. The CDR3 totals 15 residues. In DNA, the CDR3 is TGTGCCAGCAGCTTAGACGGGGGACGGCCCTACGAGCAGTACTTC. As protein: CASSLDGGRPYEQYF.

V and J are TRBV15 and TRBJ1-1; perhaps TRBD1 as D (6 bases). Germline CDR1 is LNHNV and CDR2 is YYDKDF (reference sequence). Deletions cut 5 bases from V and 1 base from J, with 8 bases between. This CDR3 contains 13 residues. This CDR3 reads CATSVGQNTEAFF. CDR3 DNA sequence: TGTGCCACCAGCGTGGGACAGAACACTGAAGCTTTCTTT.

The chain combines TRBV28 with TRBJ1-1; D might be TRBD1 (5 bases). CDR1 and CDR2 from the germline V gene are MDHEN and SYDVKM. This CDR3 region has 15 residues. V gave up 6 bases and J gave up 5 bases, with 19 bases separating them. CDR3 sequence reads: CASRGLGEGRTEAFF. The CDR3 DNA reads as TGTGCCAGCAGAGGGTTGGGGGAGGGAAGGACTGAAGCTTTCTTT. Full variable domain (remainder filled in from reference TRBV28 and TRBJ1-1): DVKVTQSSRYLVKRTGEKVFLECVQDMDHENMFWYRQDPGLGLRLIYFSYDVKMKEKGDIPEGYSVSREKKERFSLILESASTNQTSMYLCASRGLGEGRTEAFFGQGTRLTVV.

V usage is TRBV7-9 and J usage is TRBJ1-2, with D perhaps matching TRBD1 (5 bases). CDR3 length equals 13 residues. Trimming shortened V by 5 bases and J by 5 bases, and 12 bases separated the two germline ends. The V gene's germline CDR1 is SEHNR and CDR2 FQNEAQ (reference sequence). CDR3 amino acids: CASSPPGDYGYTF. The CDR3, as DNA: TGTGCCAGCAGCCCCCCGGGGGATTATGGCTACACCTTC.

The chain links TRBV5-4 to TRBJ1-5; tentatively, D is TRBD1 (6 bases). V was cut by 3 bases and J by 11 bases, with 30 bases left in between. The CDR3 is made up of 18 amino acids. Germline V gives CDR1 SGHNT, CDR2 YYREEE (reference sequence). The CDR3 coding sequence is TGTGCCAGCAGCTCTAAGGGACACCCTATCGAGGAAAAGCTGGCCCAGCATTTT. Translating it yields CASSSKGHPIEEKLAQHF.

This clone was detected only once. The chain couples TRBV15 to TRBJ1-3; D ambiguous. The length of the CDR3 is 15 residues. CDR1 LNHNV and CDR2 YYDKDF come from the germline V gene (reference sequence). V was clipped by 0 bases and J by 1 base, with 7 bases between them. CDR3 in amino acids: CATSRETRSGNTIYF. Here the CDR3 DNA reads TGTGCCACCAGCAGAGAAACGAGGTCTGGAAACACCATATATTTT.

This clone was counted once. The CDR3, as DNA: TGCGCCAGCAGCTTGAACGGAGCCTATAATTCACCCCTCCACTTT. Translated: CASSLNGAYNSPLHF. The chain has TRBV5-1 and TRBJ1-6; D gene ambiguous. V lost 1 base and J 2 bases, leaving 7 bases between the germline ends. This CDR3 comprises 15 residues. Per the germline V gene, CDR1 is SGHRS and CDR2 is YFSETQ.

The gene calls are TRBV13 and TRBJ2-1, with D hard to call. The CDR3 runs 13 residues. Germline values: CDR1 PRHDT, CDR2 FYEKMQ (reference sequence). Trimming stripped 3 bases from V and 5 bases from J, with 8 bases between. The CDR3 here is CASSFPGDNEQFF. The CDR3 DNA reads as TGTGCCAGCAGCTTCCCCGGAGACAATGAGCAGTTCTTC.

A single count supports this clone. This chain's CDR3 is CASSGGVLSYEQYF. The CDR3 DNA reads TGTGCCAGCAGTGGGGGCGTACTTTCCTACGAGCAGTACTTC. The rearrangement links TRBV2 to TRBJ2-7; D may be TRBD1 (5 bases). The CDR3 is 14 amino acids. Trimming pared 4 bases from V and 1 base from J, leaving 11 bases between. The germline CDR1 and CDR2 sequences are SNHLY and FYNNEI.

This chain connects TRBV7-9 to TRBJ2-2; the D is unclear. The CDR3 loop spans 16 amino acids. CDR1 is SEHNR, CDR2 FQNEAQ, per germline (reference sequence). Trimming removed 1 base at V and 4 bases at J, with 13 bases between. CDR3 region: CASSLDSEQITGELFF. CDR3 nucleotides: TGTGCCAGCAGCTTAGATTCTGAACAGATCACCGGGGAGCTGTTTTTT.

The V gene is TRBV6-5, the J gene TRBJ2-7; 9 bases are shared with TRBD1. Trimming removed 4 bases from V and 4 bases from J; junction bases left unmatched: 8. The germline CDR1 and CDR2 sequences are MNHEY and SVGAGI. There are 15 residues in the CDR3. The CDR3 nucleotides read TGTGCCAGCAGTTCCTTGGACAGGGGAGGATACGAGCAGTACTTC. Protein: CASSSLDRGGYEQYF.

This clone was detected only a few times. The genes are TRBV29-1 and TRBJ2-3, with 10 positions matching TRBD2. Germline V lookup: CDR1 SQVTM, CDR2 ANQGSEA. Trimming took 4 bases from V and 0 from J; bases not matched to a gene: 13. The CDR3 consists of 18 residues. The CDR3 protein is CSVGRLAGDMKSTDTQYF. CDR3 nucleotides: TGCAGCGTTGGGAGGCTAGCGGGGGACATGAAAAGCACAGATACGCAGTATTTT.

This clone has only one observation. V is TRBV5-6 and J is TRBJ1-2; tentatively, D is TRBD1 (6 bases). Germline V gene lookup returns CDR1 SGHDT and CDR2 YYEEEE. The CDR3 contains 15 residues. Trimming stripped 4 bases from V and 2 bases from J, with 15 bases between. CDR3 in amino acids: CASSPTERGNYGYTF. CDR3 DNA sequence: TGTGCCAGCAGCCCCACGGAGAGGGGGAACTATGGCTACACCTTC.

The chain carries TRBV19 and TRBJ1-2; TRBD1 matches at 7 bases. Germline V gene lookup returns CDR1 LNHDA and CDR2 SQIVND (reference sequence). This CDR3 has 18 amino acids. V was pared by 9 bases and J by 3 bases, with 22 bases of the junction left unmatched. CDR3 region: CASTQNGQVPSPHYGYTF. CDR3 DNA: TGTGCCAGCACACAAAACGGACAGGTCCCTAGTCCGCACTATGGCTACACCTTC.